This T cell receptor beta chain was identified during a study of T cell changes during pregnancy in multiple sclerosis. Some clones are missing from TCRdb's copy, which holds only in-frame ones; the method was immunoSEQ multiplex PCR. The sample holds over 55,000 clones, 93% seen once. CDR1 LGHNA and CDR2 YSLEER come from the germline V gene. The CDR3 sequence is 14 residues long. The V segment lost 4 bases and the J segment 4 bases; nucleotides outside the gene matches: 6. The rearrangement joins TRBV4-3 to TRBJ1-2; TRBD1 agrees at 7 bases. The input for sequencing was peripheral blood, taken after pregnancy. The TCR sequence derives from a female donor with multiple sclerosis, enrolled in a pregnancy study. CDR3 nucleotide sequence: TGCGCCAGCAGCCGAACCGGGACAGCCTATGGCTACACCTTC. Protein: CASSRTGTAYGYTF.